This T cell receptor (beta chain) is drawn from a study of blood T cell repertoires in COVID-19. The wider study: The United States, Italy and Spain provided the acute and convalescent COVID-19 samples. T cells, B-cell-depleted T cells, or PBMCs supplied cDNA or gDNA.

Only in-frame clones appear in the TCRdb table, and some are missing; sequencing was by immunoSEQ multiplex PCR. The sample comprises about 160,000 clones, roughly 85% of which are singletons, and 18% rests with the top ten. Participants came from fewer than 25 US areas, aged about 18 to 90 years. Recovered participants had two consecutive negative NP/OP PCR tests, healthcare professional clearance, or symptom resolution. V shed 3 bases and J 1 base; nucleotides not matched to a gene: 4. Germline lookup yields CDR1 SEHNR and CDR2 FQNEAQ (reference sequence). This CDR3 is 16 amino acids long. The sequenced material came from PBMCs or T cells enriched from blood (not recorded which). The J gene is TRBJ2-1, the V gene TRBV7-9, with 9 bases that match TRBD1. The TCR was taken from a man aged 55 to 70 who had recovered from COVID-19. In DNA, the CDR3 is TGTGCCAGCAGCTTGGGACAGGGACCTTCCTACAATGAGCAGTTCTTC. Translation: CASSLGQGPSYNEQFF.